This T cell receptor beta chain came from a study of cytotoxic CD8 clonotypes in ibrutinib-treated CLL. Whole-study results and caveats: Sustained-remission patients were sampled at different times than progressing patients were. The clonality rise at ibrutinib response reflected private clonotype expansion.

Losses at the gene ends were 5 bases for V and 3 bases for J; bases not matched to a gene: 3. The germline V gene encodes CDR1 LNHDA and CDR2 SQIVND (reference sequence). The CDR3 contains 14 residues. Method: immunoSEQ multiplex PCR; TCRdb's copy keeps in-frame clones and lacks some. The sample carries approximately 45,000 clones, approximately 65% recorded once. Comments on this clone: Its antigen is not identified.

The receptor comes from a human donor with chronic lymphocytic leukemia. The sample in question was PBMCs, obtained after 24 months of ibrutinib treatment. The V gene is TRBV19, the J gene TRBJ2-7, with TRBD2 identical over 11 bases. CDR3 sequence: CASSLGTSGYEQYF. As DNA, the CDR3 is TGTGCCAGTAGTCTAGGGACTAGCGGCTACGAGCAGTACTTC. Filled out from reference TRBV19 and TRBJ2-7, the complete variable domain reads DGGITQSPKYLFRKEGQNVTLSCEQNLNHDAMYWYRQDPGQGLRLIYYSQIVNDFQKGDIAEGYSVSREKKESFPLTVTSAQKNPTAFYLCASSLGTSGYEQYFGPGTRLTVT.